Listed below are T cell receptor beta chains from one sample, sequenced in a study of vaccination and CD4 T cells after COVID-19. TCRdb reprocessed the PCR reads via MiXCR and lists one record per CDR3 protein. Here the sample spans about 25,000 distinct CDR3 sequences, roughly 49% being singletons. Antigen specificity for these receptors is unknown. Sequencing used CD4+ T cells from blood, cultured in vitro. These receptors originate from a human donor who had recovered from COVID-19. CDR3s include the opening cysteine and the closing phenylalanine or tryptophan. A D gene is named only where the DNA matches it firmly. Size values are once, few and many counts, or a class for expanded clones, and some rows have none.

CDR3 DNA: TGTGCCAGCAGGCAGACAGGGGGCAATCAGCCCCAGCATTTT; CDR3 protein: CASRQTGGNQPQHF; D gene: TRBD1; J gene: TRBJ1-5; V gene: TRBV6-2/TRBV6-3; clone size: NA
CDR3 DNA: TGTGCCAGCAGCTTAGGCCTCAATCAGCCCCAGCATTTT; CDR3 protein: CASSLGLNQPQHF; D gene: NA; J gene: TRBJ1-5; V gene: TRBV11-2; clone size: NA
CDR3 DNA: TGTGCCACCAGTGAGGGGACTCCCCGTAGTCAGCAGTTCTTC; CDR3 protein: CATSEGTPRSQQFF; D gene: NA; J gene: TRBJ2-1; V gene: TRBV24-1; clone size: few
CDR3 DNA: TGTGCCAGCAGCTGGGGGGGGACGAACACCGGGGAGCTGTTTTTT; CDR3 protein: CASSWGGTNTGELFF; D gene: TRBD2; J gene: TRBJ2-2; V gene: TRBV7-8; clone size: NA
CDR3 DNA: TGTGCCAGCAGTGAAGACCGAGCCTACGAGCAGTACTTC; CDR3 protein: CASSEDRAYEQYF; D gene: NA; J gene: TRBJ2-7; V gene: TRBV6-1; clone size: NA
CDR3 DNA: TGTGCCAGCAGGCAGACAGGTTCGAACGAGAATGGCTACACCTTC; CDR3 protein: CASRQTGSNENGYTF; D gene: NA; J gene: TRBJ1-2; V gene: TRBV6-1; clone size: few
CDR3 DNA: TGTGCCACCAGCAACGGAGGGATCGGCACAGATACGCAGTATTTT; CDR3 protein: CATSNGGIGTDTQYF; D gene: NA; J gene: TRBJ2-3; V gene: TRBV24-1; clone size: few
CDR3 DNA: TGTGCCAGCAGGGGGGGACACATTGTCCACGAGCAGTACTTC; CDR3 protein: CASRGGHIVHEQYF; D gene: NA; J gene: TRBJ2-7; V gene: TRBV28; clone size: NA
CDR3 DNA: TGTGCCACCAGTGATGCCGAAACCGGGACTAGCGGTATGTACGAGCAGTACTTC; CDR3 protein: CATSDAETGTSGMYEQYF; D gene: TRBD2; J gene: TRBJ2-7; V gene: TRBV24-1; clone size: NA
CDR3 DNA: TGTGCCAGCAGCCCGACTATCCTCTCGGAGCTGTTTTTT; CDR3 protein: CASSPTILSELFF; D gene: NA; J gene: TRBJ2-2; V gene: TRBV27; clone size: NA
CDR3 DNA: TGTGCCAGCAGCCAAGAAGCTAGCGGGGGGGCGGGGCAGTACTTC; CDR3 protein: CASSQEASGGAGQYF; D gene: TRBD2; J gene: TRBJ2-7; V gene: TRBV4-2; clone size: few
CDR3 DNA: TGTGCCAGCACTCGCACAGGGAGCGGAACTGAAGCTTTCTTT; CDR3 protein: CASTRTGSGTEAFF; D gene: NA; J gene: TRBJ1-1; V gene: TRBV6-4; clone size: NA
CDR3 DNA: TGCAGTGCTCAACCCGGGACGAGGGTTCAGCCCCAGCATTTT; CDR3 protein: CSAQPGTRVQPQHF; D gene: NA; J gene: TRBJ1-5; V gene: TRBV20-1; clone size: few
CDR3 DNA: TGCAGTGGAGAGGGGCCCCCGGGACTAGGGTTTGGAGAGACCCAGTACTTC; CDR3 protein: CSGEGPPGLGFGETQYF; D gene: TRBD2; J gene: TRBJ2-5; V gene: TRBV20-1; clone size: NA
CDR3 DNA: TGTGCCAGCAGGACAGGGCCAGAAGCTTTCTTT; CDR3 protein: CASRTGPEAFF; D gene: TRBD1; J gene: TRBJ1-1; V gene: TRBV6-1; clone size: NA
CDR3 DNA: TGTGCCAGCAGTGACGGGACACTGAATCAGCCCCAGCATTTT; CDR3 protein: CASSDGTLNQPQHF; D gene: NA; J gene: TRBJ1-5; V gene: TRBV6-1; clone size: NA
CDR3 DNA: TGCGCCAGCAGCCAAGAGACCCAGTACTTC; CDR3 protein: CASSQETQYF; D gene: NA; J gene: TRBJ2-5; V gene: TRBV5-1; clone size: NA
CDR3 DNA: TGTGCCAGTGAGGGGCAGAAGATGAACACTGAAGCTTTCTTT; CDR3 protein: CASEGQKMNTEAFF; D gene: NA; J gene: TRBJ1-1; V gene: TRBV6-1; clone size: once
CDR3 DNA: TGTGCCAGCAGTGTGTTCGGAGGGGCGACACAACGGAGGGGTTATGGCTACACCTTC; CDR3 protein: CASSVFGGATQRRGYGYTF; D gene: NA; J gene: TRBJ1-2; V gene: TRBV28; clone size: NA
CDR3 DNA: TGTGCCAGCAACAGGGTCTCAAATCAGCCCCAGCATTTT; CDR3 protein: CASNRVSNQPQHF; D gene: NA; J gene: TRBJ1-5; V gene: TRBV2; clone size: few
CDR3 DNA: TGTGCCAGCAGTACCGGGACAGGATCGGTACAAGAGACCCAGTACTTC; CDR3 protein: CASSTGTGSVQETQYF; D gene: TRBD1; J gene: TRBJ2-5; V gene: TRBV2; clone size: NA
CDR3 DNA: TGCGCCAGCACCGGGGGGCTGTTTTTT; CDR3 protein: CASTGGLFF; D gene: NA; J gene: TRBJ2-2; V gene: TRBV10-1; clone size: NA
CDR3 DNA: TGTGCCTGGAGTAAGGGGCAGGGGGTAGGTGAGCAGTTCTTC; CDR3 protein: CAWSKGQGVGEQFF; D gene: TRBD1; J gene: TRBJ2-1; V gene: TRBV30; clone size: NA
CDR3 DNA: TGTGCCAGCAGCAAACTAGCGGGAGGGCGCGAGCAGTACTTC; CDR3 protein: CASSKLAGGREQYF; D gene: TRBD2; J gene: TRBJ2-7; V gene: TRBV7-8; clone size: few
CDR3 DNA: TGCAGTGCTAGACCCACGGGGACAGCTAATTCACCCCTCCACTTT; CDR3 protein: CSARPTGTANSPLHF; D gene: TRBD1; J gene: TRBJ1-6; V gene: TRBV20-1; clone size: NA
CDR3 DNA: TGTGCCAGCAGCTTAGAGGAGGGTGGGGGCGGCCGTCGATATGGCTACACCTTC; CDR3 protein: CASSLEEGGGGRRYGYTF; D gene: NA; J gene: TRBJ1-2; V gene: TRBV7-8; clone size: NA
CDR3 DNA: TGTGCCAGCAGTCTCCCCACAGGGGGCCCCCTCGAGCAGTACTTC; CDR3 protein: CASSLPTGGPLEQYF; D gene: TRBD1; J gene: TRBJ2-7; V gene: TRBV28; clone size: NA
CDR3 DNA: TGTGCCAGCAGTGAAGCATCTGGGACAGGGGCTAACTATGGCTACACCTTC; CDR3 protein: CASSEASGTGANYGYTF; D gene: TRBD1; J gene: TRBJ1-2; V gene: TRBV6-1; clone size: few
CDR3 DNA: TGCAGCGTAGACCAGGGGATGGCTGAAGCTTTCTTT; CDR3 protein: CSVDQGMAEAFF; D gene: NA; J gene: TRBJ1-1; V gene: TRBV29-1; clone size: NA
CDR3 DNA: TGTGCCAGCAGTAAGGATTTCTCTAACTATGGCTACACCTTC; CDR3 protein: CASSKDFSNYGYTF; D gene: NA; J gene: TRBJ1-2; V gene: TRBV27; clone size: NA
CDR3 DNA: TGTGCCAGCAGCTTTCAGGACCTCTACGAGCAGTACTTC; CDR3 protein: CASSFQDLYEQYF; D gene: NA; J gene: TRBJ2-7; V gene: TRBV11-1; clone size: NA
CDR3 DNA: TGCGCCAGCAGCCAAGATGCCCAGGGTCTCCATTCACCCCTCCACTTT; CDR3 protein: CASSQDAQGLHSPLHF; D gene: NA; J gene: TRBJ1-6; V gene: TRBV4-3; clone size: once
CDR3 DNA: TGTGCCAGCAGTGACTCAGCGGGCTCCTACAATGAGCAGTTCTTC; CDR3 protein: CASSDSAGSYNEQFF; D gene: NA; J gene: TRBJ2-1; V gene: TRBV6-4; clone size: NA
CDR3 DNA: TGTGCCAGCAGTTACTCGATTGGGGCAACTGAAGCTTTCTTT; CDR3 protein: CASSYSIGATEAFF; D gene: NA; J gene: TRBJ1-1; V gene: TRBV6-2/TRBV6-3; clone size: few
CDR3 DNA: TGTGCCACCAGTCGGAGGAGTCCCAACACCGGGGAGCTGTTTTTT; CDR3 protein: CATSRRSPNTGELFF; D gene: NA; J gene: TRBJ2-2; V gene: TRBV24-1; clone size: few
CDR3 DNA: TGTGCCAGCAGTAGGACAGGTTTCTATGGCTACACCTTC; CDR3 protein: CASSRTGFYGYTF; D gene: TRBD1; J gene: TRBJ1-2; V gene: TRBV28; clone size: NA
CDR3 DNA: TGTGCCCTAGCGGGGGGGACCGCCTATGGCTACACCTTC; CDR3 protein: CALAGGTAYGYTF; D gene: NA; J gene: TRBJ1-2; V gene: TRBV2; clone size: NA
CDR3 DNA: TGCAGTGCTCCTAGATCGGGGGAGGAGACCCAGTACTTC; CDR3 protein: CSAPRSGEETQYF; D gene: NA; J gene: TRBJ2-5; V gene: TRBV20-1; clone size: NA
CDR3 DNA: TGTGCCAGCAGCTCCGTCGGGACGGGGACTGAAGCTTTCTTT; CDR3 protein: CASSSVGTGTEAFF; D gene: NA; J gene: TRBJ1-1; V gene: TRBV9; clone size: NA
CDR3 DNA: TGTGCCAGCAGTCTAATTCACAGGGGGCGCGATGGCTACACCTTC; CDR3 protein: CASSLIHRGRDGYTF; D gene: TRBD1; J gene: TRBJ1-2; V gene: TRBV12-3/TRBV12-4; clone size: NA
CDR3 DNA: TGCAGTGCTAGAGTTGTGGGTTTGGGACTAGCCGAATACAATGAGCAGTTCTTC; CDR3 protein: CSARVVGLGLAEYNEQFF; D gene: TRBD2; J gene: TRBJ2-1; V gene: TRBV20-1; clone size: few
CDR3 DNA: TGCAGCGTTGCGGACGGGAAATTCTACGAGCAGTACTTC; CDR3 protein: CSVADGKFYEQYF; D gene: NA; J gene: TRBJ2-7; V gene: TRBV29-1; clone size: NA
CDR3 DNA: TGTGCCAGCACCCGGGCATCAGGGGACACCGGGGAGCTGTTTTTT; CDR3 protein: CASTRASGDTGELFF; D gene: NA; J gene: TRBJ2-2; V gene: TRBV7-9; clone size: NA
CDR3 DNA: TGTGCCAGCATTCCGGGACAGGGAGCCACCGGGGAGCTGTTTTTT; CDR3 protein: CASIPGQGATGELFF; D gene: TRBD1; J gene: TRBJ2-2; V gene: TRBV2; clone size: NA
CDR3 DNA: TGTGCCAGCAGTTACCGGGGCCCCTCTAGCACAGATACGCAGTATTTT; CDR3 protein: CASSYRGPSSTDTQYF; D gene: NA; J gene: TRBJ2-3; V gene: TRBV6-5; clone size: NA
CDR3 DNA: TGTGCCAGCAGTGGGACCGGCTCGGAGCAGTTCTTC; CDR3 protein: CASSGTGSEQFF; D gene: NA; J gene: TRBJ2-1; V gene: TRBV2; clone size: NA
CDR3 DNA: TGTGCCAGCAGCTTTCGCCAGGGTGGCGGTAATGAAAAACTGTTTTTT; CDR3 protein: CASSFRQGGGNEKLFF; D gene: NA; J gene: TRBJ1-4; V gene: TRBV7-2; clone size: NA
CDR3 DNA: TGTGCCAGCAGTGACTCTGAGACAGGGGTGCCGCAAGTGTGGGCCGGGGAGCTGTTTTTT; CDR3 protein: CASSDSETGVPQVWAGELFF; D gene: TRBD1; J gene: TRBJ2-2; V gene: TRBV6-4; clone size: NA
CDR3 DNA: TGTGCCAGCAGTGAAATTTCGGGGTACGGCTACGAGCAGTACTTC; CDR3 protein: CASSEISGYGYEQYF; D gene: NA; J gene: TRBJ2-7; V gene: TRBV2; clone size: NA
CDR3 DNA: TGTGCCAGCAGCTTAGTGTCCCCCACTTCTGAAGCTTTCTTT; CDR3 protein: CASSLVSPTSEAFF; D gene: NA; J gene: TRBJ1-1; V gene: TRBV11-3; clone size: once
CDR3 DNA: TGCAGTGTGTGGGGAGCTGGAAACACCATATATTTT; CDR3 protein: CSVWGAGNTIYF; D gene: NA; J gene: TRBJ1-3; V gene: TRBV20-1; clone size: NA
CDR3 DNA: TGTGCCATCAGCACGACATGGAGCAATCAGCCCCAGCATTTT; CDR3 protein: CAISTTWSNQPQHF; D gene: NA; J gene: TRBJ1-5; V gene: TRBV10-3; clone size: few
CDR3 DNA: TGCAGTGCGCGGACATCAGGCTACGAGCAGTACTTC; CDR3 protein: CSARTSGYEQYF; D gene: NA; J gene: TRBJ2-7; V gene: TRBV20-1; clone size: NA